The clone carrying this T cell receptor (beta chain) was seen only a few times. Its antigen is not identified. This CDR3 comprises 17 residues. Germline assignment: CDR1 SGHDT and CDR2 YYEEEE. V lost 3 bases and J 0 bases, leaving 16 bases between the germline ends. These data are taken from a study of T cell responses to AZD1222 COVID-19 vaccine. Assay used: immunoSEQ multiplex PCR; TCRdb lists only in-frame clones, some missing. The data hold 150,000 to 200,000 clones, with about 90% observed a single time. The study's findings and limits: There were vaccine-associated CD4 TCRs across spike, dominant at 160-218 and 743-854. Unmutated variant regions are reportedly the target of nearly half of TCRs that are spike-specific. Vaccination with two AZD1222 doses was followed by a rise in Spike-specific TCR breadth and depth. Repertoire sampling happened only post peak T cell response.

Sequencing was performed on peripheral blood, taken on day 0 of AZD1222 vaccination. The TCR sequence derives from an adult in good health. V and J are TRBV5-6 and TRBJ1-5; D is undetermined. CDR3 loop: CASSSTLGPYSNQPQHF. CDR3 coding DNA: TGTGCCAGCAGCTCCACTCTAGGGCCCTATAGCAATCAGCCCCAGCATTTT.